This T cell receptor beta chain was found in a study of shared clonotypes between healthy human individuals. Turning to the study itself: CD4 naive cells filled three plates per donor, CD4 memory three, CD8 naive two and CD8 memory one. Study outcomes and limitations: It was observed that roughly 4.8% of naive CD4 clonotypes were shared across a handful of donors.

This clone was detected only once. No antigen is known for it. Germline-derived CDR1 and CDR2 are SQVTM and ANQGSEA. The CDR3 has 13 amino acids. Deletions cut 7 bases from V and 1 base from J, with 13 bases between. Libraries were prepared by immunoSEQ multiplex PCR; TCRdb keeps only in-frame clonotypes and omits some of them. The sample has a few million clones, 95% seen once. This TCR came from a man in his late teens or twenties in good health. Sequencing used naive CD4+ T cells sorted from blood. This sample's subset: CD45RA+ positively selected. The chain employs TRBV29-1 and TRBJ1-1; no definite D call. The CDR3 loop reads CSADNSGNTEAFF. CDR3 sequence (DNA): TGCAGCGCTGACAACAGTGGGAACACTGAAGCTTTCTTT.